This TCR beta chain is from a study of blood T cell repertoires in COVID-19. At the level of the study: Samples of COVID-19 (acute and convalescent) were obtained from the United States, Italy and Spain.

Sequenced by immunoSEQ multiplex PCR; TCRdb stores in-frame clones only, minus some. The table records over 150,000 clones, over 60% of them present only once. The CDR3 spans 15 residues. The germline V gene has CDR1 SGHRS and CDR2 YFSETQ. The ends were cut back, 3 bases at V and 0 bases at J, with 9 bases in the middle. The chain is built from TRBV5-1 and TRBJ2-2, with a tentative D call TRBD2 (5 bases). This receptor was obtained from a woman aged 70 to 79 with acute or convalescent COVID-19. The sequencing sample was made of peripheral blood. The chain's CDR3 is CASSSSGANTGELFF. CDR3 DNA: TGCGCCAGCAGCTCGAGCGGAGCGAACACCGGGGAGCTGTTTTTT.